Listed here are 24 T cell receptor beta chains from one sample, sequenced in a study of blood T cell repertoires in COVID-19. Produced via immunoSEQ multiplex PCR; TCRdb's table is partial and in-frame only. The sample lists 15,000 to 20,000 clones; about 91% were seen once. Material: peripheral blood. These TCRs come from a man in his 60s with active COVID-19.

The chain links TRBV10-3 to TRBJ2-2; TRBD2 aligns across 9 bases. Germline-derived CDR1 and CDR2 are ENHRY and SYGVKD. The CDR3 is made up of 16 amino acids. The V gene end was trimmed by 8 bases and the J gene end by 6 bases; junction bases not matched to a gene: 13. The chain's CDR3 is CAIGISGGLDPGELFF. The CDR3 region has the DNA TGTGCCATCGGGATTAGCGGGGGCCTTGACCCCGGGGAGCTGTTTTTT.

This chain uses TRBV5-6 with TRBJ1-1; D gene ambiguous. Trimming removed 0 bases from V and 4 bases from J, with 16 bases in between. The CDR3 is 16 residues long. Germline CDR1 reads SGHDT; CDR2 reads YYEEEE. CDR3 sequence (DNA): TGTGCCAGCAGCTTGGGGTCGGGGTGGGCCGGCACTGAAGCTTTCTTT. This encodes CASSLGSGWAGTEAFF.

The chain combines TRBV27 with TRBJ1-2; D may be TRBD1 (6 bases). Trimming removed 2 bases from V and 7 bases from J, with 11 bases in between. CDR1 MNHEY and CDR2 SMNVEV come from the germline V gene (reference sequence). The CDR3 has 13 amino acids. CDR3 protein: CASSLGGAGGYTF. The CDR3 nucleotides read TGTGCCAGCAGTTTAGGGGGGGCCGGTGGCTACACCTTC.

The CDR3 DNA is TGCGCCAGCAGCTTGAACGGGGGCAATCAGCCCCAGCATTTT. It specifies CASSLNGGNQPQHF. V usage is TRBV5-1 and J usage is TRBJ1-5; D call uncertain. The CDR3 is made up of 14 amino acids. The V gene's germline CDR1 is SGHRS and CDR2 YFSETQ. Trimming removed 1 base from V and 2 bases from J, with 7 bases in between.

V gene TRBV9 combines with J gene TRBJ2-3; 8 positions agree with TRBD2. After removal of 0 bases from V and 5 bases from J, the junction contained 2 bases not matched to a gene. CDR3 length: 14 residues. Germline lookup yields CDR1 SGDLS and CDR2 YYNGEE. In DNA form, the CDR3 reads TGTGCCAGCAGCGTAGAAACTAGCGGAGATACGCAGTATTTT. Protein sequence: CASSVETSGDTQYF.

The gene calls are TRBV30 and TRBJ2-6, with D maybe TRBD1 (5 bases). Germline values: CDR1 GTSNPN, CDR2 SVGIG (reference sequence). This CDR3 spans 15 amino acids. The V end was cut by 2 bases, the J end by 0 bases, with 8 bases between. CDR3 nucleotide sequence: TGTGCCTGGAGTAAGGGGTTCTCTGGGGCCAACGTCCTGACTTTC. Translated, it gives CAWSKGFSGANVLTF.

The gene calls are TRBV23-1 and TRBJ1-1; 10 nucleotides match TRBD1. TRBV23-1 is assigned to the ORF class and has an uncertain function. The CDR3 has 21 residues. With V trimmed by 3 bases and J by 0 bases, 19 bases remained unmatched. The CDR3 is CASSHTSARKTGGPMNTEAFF. CDR3 nucleotides: TGCGCCAGCAGTCACACCTCAGCCCGCAAGACAGGGGGCCCGATGAACACTGAAGCTTTCTTT.

This chain connects TRBV6-5 to TRBJ2-7; a weak D match, TRBD1 (6 bases). Germline CDR1 is MNHEY and CDR2 is SVGAGI. The CDR3 spans 13 residues. The V gene lost 4 bases and the J gene lost 1 base, with 8 bases spanning the gap. The CDR3 loop reads CASSLGASYEQYF. The CDR3 nucleotides read TGTGCCAGCAGTTTGGGGGCGTCCTACGAGCAGTACTTC.

The chain couples TRBV11-3 to TRBJ1-1; TRBD1 is a possible D gene (6 bases). The CDR3 sequence is 19 residues long. Germline CDR1 reads SGHNT; CDR2 reads YENEEA. The V and J ends lost 0 bases and 4 bases respectively, with 24 bases between them. CDR3 loop: CASSLDPIRRLGASTEAFF. CDR3 coding DNA: TGTGCCAGCAGCTTAGATCCTATACGGCGATTGGGGGCGTCCACTGAAGCTTTCTTT.

V gene TRBV6-2 or TRBV6-3 combines with J gene TRBJ2-3, with TRBD1 matching over 7 bases. This CDR3 is built from 18 residues. V was pared by 5 bases and J by 1 base, with 15 bases of the junction left unmatched. CDR1 is MNHEY and CDR2 is SVGEGT in the germline V gene. CDR3 DNA sequence: TGTGCCAGCAGTCCCTCCACCGGGACAGTTTTAGGCACAGATACGCAGTATTTT. It codes for CASSPSTGTVLGTDTQYF.

J is TRBJ2-5 and V is TRBV2; D unresolved. CDR1 SNHLY and CDR2 FYNNEI come from the germline V gene. This CDR3 spans 14 amino acids. V lost 6 bases and J 7 bases, leaving 18 bases between the germline ends. CDR3 protein: CASRNPTQSGTQYF. DNA of the CDR3: TGTGCCAGCAGGAACCCAACCCAGTCGGGGACCCAGTACTTC. The variable domain in full, completed from reference TRBV2 and TRBJ2-5, reads EPEVTQTPSHQVTQMGQEVILRCVPISNHLYFYWYRQILGQKVEFLVSFYNNEISEKSEIFDDQFSVERPDGSNFTLKIRSTKLEDSAMYFCASRNPTQSGTQYFGPGTRLLVL.

The rearrangement joins TRBV7-8 to TRBJ1-5; D is perhaps TRBD1 (6 bases). The CDR3 totals 15 residues. CDR1 is SGHVS and CDR2 is FQNEAQ in the germline V gene. Trimming removed 1 base at V and 3 bases at J, with 10 bases between. The CDR3 here is CASSLGGGFNQPQHF. The DNA of the CDR3 is TGTGCCAGCAGCTTAGGGGGGGGCTTCAATCAGCCCCAGCATTTT.

This sequence joins TRBV6-1 and TRBJ2-2; D remains ambiguous. V was shortened by 3 bases and J by 0 bases, with 8 bases between the two germline ends. CDR1 MNHNS and CDR2 SASEGT come from the germline V gene. There are 15 residues in the CDR3. CDR3 bases: TGTGCCAGCAGTGATTTCCTATCGAACACCGGGGAGCTGTTTTTT. It yields the protein CASSDFLSNTGELFF.

The chain recombines TRBV2 with TRBJ2-1; 9 bases fit TRBD2. This CDR3 region has 15 residues. Per germline, CDR1 SNHLY and CDR2 FYNNEI. V was clipped by 1 base and J by 8 bases; unmatched bases: 6. The CDR3 region is CASSEVLAGAHEQFF. DNA of the CDR3: TGTGCCAGCAGTGAAGTGTTAGCGGGAGCCCATGAGCAGTTCTTC.

The V call is TRBV7-2, the J call TRBJ2-2, with TRBD2 matching over 7 bases. The germline V gene has CDR1 SGHTA and CDR2 FQGNSA. The trim removed 7 bases at V and 5 bases at J, leaving 7 bases unmatched. CDR3 length: 14 residues. The CDR3 DNA reads TGTGCCAGCAACACCGGGACTAAGACCGGGGAGCTGTTTTTT. This encodes CASNTGTKTGELFF.

V and J are TRBV9 and TRBJ1-3; the match to TRBD1 covers 7 bases. Losses at the gene ends were 0 bases for V and 6 bases for J; bases not matched to a gene: 6. In germline, CDR1 is SGDLS, CDR2 YYNGEE. CDR3 length: 15 amino acids. The CDR3 is CASSVEDRRSNTIYF. The CDR3 DNA sequence: TGTGCCAGCAGCGTAGAGGACAGGCGTTCAAACACCATATATTTT. The whole variable domain, filled in from reference TRBV9 and TRBJ1-3, reads DSGVTQTPKHLITATGQRVTLRCSPRSGDLSVYWYQQSLDQGLQFLIQYYNGEERAKGNILERFSAQQFPDLHSELNLSSLELGDSALYFCASSVEDRRSNTIYFGEGSWLTVV.

The gene calls are TRBV4-3 and TRBJ2-7; 10 bases align to TRBD1. This CDR3 has 17 amino acids. The ends lost 7 bases at V and 7 bases at J; junction bases unmatched: 19. Germline V lookup: CDR1 LGHNA, CDR2 YSLEER. The CDR3 bases are TGCGCCAGCACCGGGGGGGACCGGGACAGGGGTCCGGGGGAGCAGTACTTC. This sequence encodes CASTGGDRDRGPGEQYF.

The chain carries TRBV6-6 and TRBJ2-7; 7 bases are a match to TRBD2. V lost 5 bases to trimming and J lost 4 bases; unmatched junction nucleotides: 14. The CDR3 is 16 amino acids. In germline, CDR1 is MNHNY, CDR2 SVGAGI (reference sequence). The CDR3 here is CASSTRRAGAVYEQYF. The CDR3 DNA follows: TGTGCCAGCAGTACGCGCCGCGCGGGAGCCGTATACGAGCAGTACTTC.

This chain joins TRBV19 and TRBJ2-1; TRBD1 is a possible D gene (5 bases). Trimming removed 8 bases at V and 7 bases at J, with 18 bases between. The germline CDR1 and CDR2 sequences are LNHDA and SQIVND (reference sequence). CDR3 length: 14 amino acids. This CDR3 is CASLDPGSKNEQFF. The CDR3 DNA reads as TGTGCCAGTTTGGATCCAGGGTCGAAAAATGAGCAGTTCTTC.

The chain has TRBV5-5 and TRBJ1-5; 10 nucleotides align to TRBD1. Germline CDR1 is SGHKS and CDR2 is YYEKEE (reference sequence). The V and J ends lost 4 bases and 2 bases, in that order; junction bases with no gene match: 6. This CDR3 has 16 amino acids. The CDR3 spells CASSPRQGAGNQPQHF. The CDR3 DNA reads TGTGCCAGCAGCCCCAGACAGGGGGCGGGCAATCAGCCCCAGCATTTT.

The V call is TRBV19, the J call TRBJ2-4, with a tentative D call TRBD2 (5 bases). The germline V and J ends were trimmed by 8 bases and 6 bases, with 14 bases remaining between them. There are 13 residues in the CDR3. Germline CDR1 and CDR2: LNHDA and SQIVND (reference sequence). The CDR3 here is CASGSRLLNIQYF. Here the CDR3 DNA reads TGTGCCAGTGGGAGCAGACTATTAAACATTCAGTACTTC.

CDR3 loop: CASRDRGQYGYTF. The CDR3 DNA reads TGTGCCAGCAGAGACAGGGGGCAATATGGCTACACCTTC. The J gene is TRBJ1-2, the V gene TRBV5-4; 10 bases are shared with TRBD1. CDR1 SGHNT and CDR2 YYREEE come from the germline V gene (reference sequence). The CDR3 spans 13 residues. J gave up 5 bases and V 5 bases, and 3 bases lay outside the gene matches.

The rearrangement links TRBV6-5 to TRBJ1-5; 10 nucleotides align to TRBD1. Germline-derived CDR1 and CDR2 are MNHEY and SVGAGI. J was trimmed by 2 bases and V by 10 bases; bases with no gene match: 2. The CDR3 is 13 residues long. CDR3 region: CATGTGGNQPQHF. DNA for the CDR3: TGTGCCACCGGGACAGGGGGCAATCAGCCCCAGCATTTT.

The chain has TRBV7-3 and TRBJ2-5; 11 bases align to TRBD2. CDR3 length equals 15 residues. The J segment lost 2 bases and the V segment lost 5 bases, leaving 4 bases of the junction unmatched. Germline CDR1 is SGHTA and CDR2 is FQGTGA. The CDR3 loop reads CASSLGTSGQETQYF. In DNA form, the CDR3 reads TGTGCCAGCAGCCTCGGGACTAGCGGACAAGAGACCCAGTACTTC.